In its sample, the clone carrying this T cell receptor (beta chain) was seen many times. Its antigen is unknown. It was through 5'RACE template switching that TCR cDNA was made, with a universal primer site and UMIs added. TCRdb re-called the 5' RACE reads with MiXCR, one entry per CDR3 protein. The sample holds around 120,000 distinct CDR3 sequences, 5.5% to 8% seen once. This entry comes from a study of T cells after yellow fever vaccination. At the level of the study: Libraries from low-cell-number fractions were prepared with the SMART-Seq v4 Ultra Low Input RNA kit. The study's findings and limits: Most primary-vaccination clones recurred post-booster (around 95% CD4, around 88% CD8).

The CDR3 is 13 residues long. Trimming shortened V by 1 base and J by 5 bases, and 9 bases separated the two germline ends. The germline CDR1 and CDR2 sequences are SGHTA and FQGNSA. Specimen: CD4+ T cells sorted from PBMCs, collected roughly 45 days after the first yellow fever vaccination. The TCR comes from a man aged 18 to 30 who received the YFV17D yellow fever vaccine. V usage is TRBV7-2 and J usage is TRBJ2-7; D unresolved. This CDR3 is CASSLDPYNEQYF. The CDR3 DNA follows: TGTGCCAGCAGCTTAGACCCTTACAACGAGCAGTACTTC.